This T cell receptor beta chain was profiled in a study of shared clonotypes between healthy human individuals (dated by TCRdb to between 2020 and 2021). With regard to the full study: The cohort comprised two women and a few men aged 18 to 49 years. Leukapheresis yielded between about 0.9 and 9 billion PBMCs per donor. For each donor, CD4 naive and CD4 memory were each given three plates, CD8 naive was given two plates, and CD8 memory was given one plate. To estimate repertoire size and how much clonotypes are shared between individuals, the study performed deep sequencing of blood TCR repertoires from a handful of healthy adults. Different laboratories and diverse techniques were used to prepare libraries and sequence TCR repertoires, to increase sequencing depth and limit assay-specific biases.

The donors were healthy, HIV-negative adults with no recently reported acute infections or vaccinations. Only Caucasian adults living in Nashville, Tennessee, USA were represented among the donors. Magnetic negative selection was used to enrich CD4+ T cells, after which naive cells were positively selected on CD45RA and the negative fraction became the memory subset. Blood was obtained by leukapheresis, after which PBMCs were separated by Ficoll-Histopaque density gradient centrifugation and cryopreserved in liquid nitrogen vapor phase. Purity and quantity of every magnetically sorted T cell population were checked by analytical flow cytometry. From each sorted fraction, genomic DNA was isolated and quantified by UV absorbance on a Nanodrop 2000c. As concerns this clone: Its antigen is still unknown. No much larger clonotype is one base removed from it; base qualities were not supplied.

Using the deep immunoSEQ assay, TCR CDR3 regions were amplified from genomic DNA by multiplex PCR. Genomic DNA extracted from each cell subset was distributed evenly over all wells of several immunoSEQ 96-well plates, and each plate served as one replicate. For sorted subsets, each replicate PCR was loaded with around 220 ng genomic DNA, equivalent to 30,000 or so T cell genomes. Purified libraries were measured with a Qubit 3.0 fluorometer, size-checked on a Bioanalyzer 2100, and measured again with the KAPA Library Quantification kit. Every immunoSEQ 96-well plate was sequenced on a dedicated single-read 150-cycle Illumina NextSeq 550 flow cell. The source study handled its data this way. The immunoSEQ output contained only junctional sequences without quality scores, so filtering could not match that applied to full-length reads. Sequences were annotated with PyIR, a Python wrapper for IgBLAST v1.9, using IMGT germline references to assign V/J genes and CDR3. Reads with weak V/J assignments (E-value above 1e-6), missing CDR3, stop codons, out-of-frame junctions, or ambiguous translated residues were removed. V3J clonotypes were defined as sequences sharing the same inferred V gene, J gene, and CDR3 amino acid sequence. Percentage overlap between repertoires was computed as shared unique clonotypes divided by the size of the smaller repertoire. RTK rarefaction, the Chao1 estimator, and Recon v2.1 estimates of unobserved clonotypes were used to assess repertoire richness. OLGA was used to compute generation probabilities for all TCRbeta clonotypes that the gDNA method yielded from a handful of donors. TCRdb carries this immuneACCESS record with in-frame sequences only. Its versions omit some clonotypes, under half of them owing to an unresolved V gene in the studies checked, with the rest unexplained. Clone size and the V and J calls come from that table; the DNA yielded D and trimming. The sample table shows millions of clones, and just over 90% are seen once. The ten largest make up 0.35% to 0.5% of the sample.

Spanning cysteine to phenylalanine, the CDR3 consists of 14 amino acids. The CDR3 DNA has 42 bases and is translated from base 1. Cut back by 4 bases and 7 bases, the V and J ends lie 16 bases apart. Based on the germline V gene (reference sequence), the CDR1 and CDR2 sequences are SEHNR and FQNEAQ. The research as a whole found: Approximately 5% of naive CD4, 3.5% of naive CD8, roughly 2.5% of memory CD4, and around 0.42% of memory CD8 clonotypes were shared across a few donors. Sampling was restricted to blood, and TCR repertoires in tissues likely differ from the TCR repertoires found in blood. Based on pairwise subsampling, the degree of clonotype sharing among donors was expected to be affected by sequencing depth. Estimated clonotype richness was generally larger for naive than for memory subsets. Rarefaction of sorted-subset datasets indicated incomplete sequencing despite the large sequencing depth. Clonotypes shared by all four sorted-subset donors showed higher generation probabilities than non-shared clonotypes. Because the study included a small number of donors, the genetic and exposure-history diversity represented was limited.

Sequenced sample: naive CD4+ T cells from PBMCs. Taken with the paper, the label for cell subset or site translates to: CD45RA+ positively selected. The origin of this receptor is a man between 18 and 35 years old in good health. Some clones in this sample may be carry-over from other donors' samples. This sequence uses TRBV7-9 and TRBJ1-1; the D gene is perhaps TRBD1, from 5 matching bases. The CDR3 protein: CASSSLGTAGEAFF. The bases are TGTGCCAGCAGCTCCTTAGGGACGGCGGGTGAAGCTTTCTTT. The full variable domain, with segments outside the CDR3 supplied by the reference TRBV7-9 and TRBJ1-1 proteins, appears as DTGVSQNPRHKITKRGQNVTFRCDPISEHNRLYWYRQTLGQGPEFLTYFQNEAQLEKSRLLSDRFSAERPKGSFSTLEIQRTEQGDSAMYLCASSSLGTAGEAFFGQGTRLTVV.